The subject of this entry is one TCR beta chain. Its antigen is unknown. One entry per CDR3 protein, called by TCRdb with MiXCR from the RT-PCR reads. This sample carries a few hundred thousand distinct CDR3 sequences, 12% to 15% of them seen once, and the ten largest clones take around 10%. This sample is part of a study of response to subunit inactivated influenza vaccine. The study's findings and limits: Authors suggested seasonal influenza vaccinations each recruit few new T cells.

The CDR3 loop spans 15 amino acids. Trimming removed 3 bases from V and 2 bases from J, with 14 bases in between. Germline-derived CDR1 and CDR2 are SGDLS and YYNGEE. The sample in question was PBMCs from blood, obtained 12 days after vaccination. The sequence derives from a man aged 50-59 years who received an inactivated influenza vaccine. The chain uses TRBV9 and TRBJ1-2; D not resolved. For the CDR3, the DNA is TGTGCCAGCAGCGCCTCTGCGGGCACCAACTATGGCTACACCTTC. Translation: CASSASAGTNYGYTF.